This T cell receptor (beta chain) was sequenced in a study of beta chain features in type 1 diabetes. Study-wide points: Individuals with type 1 diabetes displayed fewer insertions and more deletions at VDJ junctions.

The whole isolated RNA underwent reverse transcription, so sequencing captured expressed TCRB transcripts. Repertoires were generated with immunoSEQ multiplex PCR, while TCRdb's copy carries only in-frame clones and drops some. Of approximately 470,000 clones in the sample, around 30% were seen once. The CDR3 sequence is 12 residues long. Looked up from germline, CDR1 is GTSNPN and CDR2 is SVGIG (reference sequence). V was cut by 5 bases and J by 9 bases, with 14 bases left in between. About this clone: The target antigen is unknown.

The chain employs TRBV30 and TRBJ2-1; D perhaps matches TRBD2 (6 bases). The sequencing sample was made of naive CD4+ T cells from blood. The TCR originated in a man younger than 35 in good health. This chain's CDR3 is CAWAASVGEQFF. CDR3 nucleotides: TGTGCCTGGGCGGCTAGCGTAGGTGAGCAGTTCTTC. Filled out from reference TRBV30 and TRBJ2-1, the complete variable domain reads SQTIHQWPATLVQPVGSPLSLECTVEGTSNPNLYWYRQAAGRGLQLLFYSVGIGQISSEVPQNLSASRPQDRQFILSSKKLLLSDSGFYLCAWAASVGEQFFGPGTRLTVL.